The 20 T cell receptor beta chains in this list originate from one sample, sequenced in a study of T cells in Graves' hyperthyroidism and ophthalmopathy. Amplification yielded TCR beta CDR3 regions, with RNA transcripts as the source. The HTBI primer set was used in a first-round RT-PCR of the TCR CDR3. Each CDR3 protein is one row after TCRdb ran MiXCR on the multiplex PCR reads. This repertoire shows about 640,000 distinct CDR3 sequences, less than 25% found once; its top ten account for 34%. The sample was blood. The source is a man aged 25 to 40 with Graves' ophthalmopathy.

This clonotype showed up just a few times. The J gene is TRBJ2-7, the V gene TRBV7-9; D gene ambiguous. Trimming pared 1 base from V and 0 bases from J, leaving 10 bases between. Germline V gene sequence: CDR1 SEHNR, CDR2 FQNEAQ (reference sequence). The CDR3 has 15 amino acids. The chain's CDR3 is CASSLGYGVSYEQYF. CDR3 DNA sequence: TGTGCCAGCAGCTTAGGATATGGAGTCTCCTACGAGCAGTACTTC.

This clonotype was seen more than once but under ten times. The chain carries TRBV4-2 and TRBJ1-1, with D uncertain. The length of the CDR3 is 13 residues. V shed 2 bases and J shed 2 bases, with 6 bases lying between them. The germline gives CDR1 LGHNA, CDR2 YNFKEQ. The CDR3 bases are TGTGCCAGCAGCCAACATTCCAACACTGAAGCTTTCTTT. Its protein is CASSQHSNTEAFF.

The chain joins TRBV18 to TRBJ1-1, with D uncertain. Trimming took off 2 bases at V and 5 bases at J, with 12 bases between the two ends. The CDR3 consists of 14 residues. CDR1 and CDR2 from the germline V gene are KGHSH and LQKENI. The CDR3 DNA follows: TGTGCCAGCTCACCATTTAGGGAGGGTACTGAAGCTTTCTTT. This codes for CASSPFREGTEAFF.

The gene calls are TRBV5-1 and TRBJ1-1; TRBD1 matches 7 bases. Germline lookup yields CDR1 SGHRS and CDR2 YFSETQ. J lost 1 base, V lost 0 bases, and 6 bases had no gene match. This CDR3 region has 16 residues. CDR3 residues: CASSLAQGSGNTEAFF. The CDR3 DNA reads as TGCGCCAGCAGCTTGGCACAGGGGTCGGGGAACACTGAAGCTTTCTTT.

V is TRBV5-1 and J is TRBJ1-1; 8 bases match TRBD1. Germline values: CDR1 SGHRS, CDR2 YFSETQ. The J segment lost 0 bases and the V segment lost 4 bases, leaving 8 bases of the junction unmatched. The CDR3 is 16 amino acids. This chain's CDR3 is CASSPGQDWMNTEAFF. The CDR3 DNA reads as TGCGCCAGCAGCCCGGGACAGGATTGGATGAACACTGAAGCTTTCTTT. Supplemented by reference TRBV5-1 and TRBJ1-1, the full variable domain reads KAGVTQTPRYLIKTRGQQVTLSCSPISGHRSVSWYQQTPGQGLQFLFEYFSETQRNKGNFPGRFSGRQFSNSRSEMNVSTLELGDSALYLCASSPGQDWMNTEAFFGQGTRLTVV.

The CDR3 reads CARQPPFEQYF. The CDR3 coding sequence is TGTGCCCGACAGCCCCCCTTCGAGCAGTACTTC. The gene calls are TRBV19 and TRBJ2-7; perhaps TRBD1 as D (5 bases). The CDR3 consists of 11 residues. The V gene lost 11 bases and the J gene lost 6 bases, with 14 bases spanning the gap. Germline V gene lookup returns CDR1 LNHDA and CDR2 SQIVND (reference sequence).

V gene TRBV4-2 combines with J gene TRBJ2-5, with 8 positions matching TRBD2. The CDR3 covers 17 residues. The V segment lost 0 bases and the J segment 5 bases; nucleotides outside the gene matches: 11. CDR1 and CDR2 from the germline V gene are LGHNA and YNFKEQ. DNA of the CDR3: TGTGCCAGCAGCCAAGAAGTGGGGGGACTAGTGATGGAGACCCAGTACTTC. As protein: CASSQEVGGLVMETQYF.

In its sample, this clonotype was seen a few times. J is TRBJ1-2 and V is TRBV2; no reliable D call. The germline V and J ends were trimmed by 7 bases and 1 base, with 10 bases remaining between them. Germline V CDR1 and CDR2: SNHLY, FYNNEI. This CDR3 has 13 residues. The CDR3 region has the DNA TGTGCCAGCACAGAGCCTTATAACTATGGCTACACCTTC. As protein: CASTEPYNYGYTF.

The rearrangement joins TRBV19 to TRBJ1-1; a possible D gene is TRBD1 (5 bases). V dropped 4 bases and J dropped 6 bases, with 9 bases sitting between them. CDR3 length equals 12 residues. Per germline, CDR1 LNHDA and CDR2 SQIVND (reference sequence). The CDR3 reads CASSRGAAEAFF. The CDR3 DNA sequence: TGTGCCAGTAGTAGAGGGGCCGCTGAAGCTTTCTTT.

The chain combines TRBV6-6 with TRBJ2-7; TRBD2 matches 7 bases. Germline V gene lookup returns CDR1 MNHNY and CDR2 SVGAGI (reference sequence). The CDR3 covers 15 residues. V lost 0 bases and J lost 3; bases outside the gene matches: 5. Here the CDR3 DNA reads TGTGCCAGCAGTTACTCGAGACTAGCCAGCTACGAGCAGTACTTC. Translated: CASSYSRLASYEQYF.

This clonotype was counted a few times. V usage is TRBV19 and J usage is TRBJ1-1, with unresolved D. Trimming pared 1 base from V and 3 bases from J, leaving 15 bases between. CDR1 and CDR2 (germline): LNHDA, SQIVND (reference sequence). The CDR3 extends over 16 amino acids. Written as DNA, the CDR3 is TGTGCCAGTAGTATAGTTCGGGGTCCGGAGGACACTGAAGCTTTCTTT. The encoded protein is CASSIVRGPEDTEAFF.

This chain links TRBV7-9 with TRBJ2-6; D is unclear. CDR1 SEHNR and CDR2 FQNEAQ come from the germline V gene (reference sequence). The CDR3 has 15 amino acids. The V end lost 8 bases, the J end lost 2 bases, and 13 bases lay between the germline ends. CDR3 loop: CASSGPLTGANVLTF. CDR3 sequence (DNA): TGTGCCAGCTCAGGACCCCTAACTGGGGCCAACGTCCTGACTTTC.

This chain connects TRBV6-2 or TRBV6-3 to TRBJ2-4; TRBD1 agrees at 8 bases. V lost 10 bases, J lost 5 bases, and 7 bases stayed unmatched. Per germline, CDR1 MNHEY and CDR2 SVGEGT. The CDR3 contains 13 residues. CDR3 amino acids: CATNDRGENIQYF. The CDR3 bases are TGTGCCACAAACGACAGGGGTGAAAACATTCAGTACTTC.

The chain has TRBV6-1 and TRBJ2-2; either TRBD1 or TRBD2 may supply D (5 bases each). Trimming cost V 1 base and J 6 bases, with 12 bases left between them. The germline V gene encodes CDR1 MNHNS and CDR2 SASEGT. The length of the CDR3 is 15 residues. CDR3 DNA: TGTGCCAGCAGTGAAGTGAGGGGTAACGCCGGGGAGCTGTTTTTT. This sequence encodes CASSEVRGNAGELFF.

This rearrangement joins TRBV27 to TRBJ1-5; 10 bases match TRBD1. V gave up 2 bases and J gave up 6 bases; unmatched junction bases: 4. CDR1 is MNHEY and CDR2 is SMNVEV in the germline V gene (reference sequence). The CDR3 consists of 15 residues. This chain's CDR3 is CASSLRQGAFQPQHF. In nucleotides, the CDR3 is TGTGCCAGCAGTTTAAGACAGGGGGCATTTCAGCCCCAGCATTTT.

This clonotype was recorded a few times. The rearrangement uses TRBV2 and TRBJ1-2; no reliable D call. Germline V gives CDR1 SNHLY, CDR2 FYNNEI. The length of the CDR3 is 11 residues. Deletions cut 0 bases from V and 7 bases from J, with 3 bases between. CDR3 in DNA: TGTGCCAGCAGTGAAGCGGGTGGCTACACCTTC. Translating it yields CASSEAGGYTF.

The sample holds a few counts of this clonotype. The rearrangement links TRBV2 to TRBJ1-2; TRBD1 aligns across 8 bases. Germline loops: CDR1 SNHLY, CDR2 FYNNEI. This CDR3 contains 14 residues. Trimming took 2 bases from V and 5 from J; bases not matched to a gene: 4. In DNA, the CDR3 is TGTGCCAGCAGTGAATCCCGACAGGGGTATGGCTACACCTTC. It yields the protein CASSESRQGYGYTF.

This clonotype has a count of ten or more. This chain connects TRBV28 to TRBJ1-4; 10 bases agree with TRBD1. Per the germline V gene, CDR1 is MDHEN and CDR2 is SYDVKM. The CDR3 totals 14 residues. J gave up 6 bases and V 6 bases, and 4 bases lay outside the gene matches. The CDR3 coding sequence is TGTGCCAGCAGCTCCGGGACAGGGGATGAAAAACTGTTTTTT. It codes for CASSSGTGDEKLFF.

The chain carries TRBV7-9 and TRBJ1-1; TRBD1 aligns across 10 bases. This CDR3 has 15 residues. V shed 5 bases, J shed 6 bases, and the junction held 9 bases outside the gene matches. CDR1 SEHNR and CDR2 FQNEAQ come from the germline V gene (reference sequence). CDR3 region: CASSGPGTGVSEAFF. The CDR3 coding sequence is TGTGCCAGCAGCGGTCCCGGGACAGGGGTCTCTGAAGCTTTCTTT.

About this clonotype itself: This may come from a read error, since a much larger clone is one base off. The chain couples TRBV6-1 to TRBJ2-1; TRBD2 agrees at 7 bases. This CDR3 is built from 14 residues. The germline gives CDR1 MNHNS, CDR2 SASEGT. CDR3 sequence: CATTRGVTYSEQFF. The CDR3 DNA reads TGTGCCACCACTCGGGGGGTTACCTACAGTGAGCAGTTCTTC.